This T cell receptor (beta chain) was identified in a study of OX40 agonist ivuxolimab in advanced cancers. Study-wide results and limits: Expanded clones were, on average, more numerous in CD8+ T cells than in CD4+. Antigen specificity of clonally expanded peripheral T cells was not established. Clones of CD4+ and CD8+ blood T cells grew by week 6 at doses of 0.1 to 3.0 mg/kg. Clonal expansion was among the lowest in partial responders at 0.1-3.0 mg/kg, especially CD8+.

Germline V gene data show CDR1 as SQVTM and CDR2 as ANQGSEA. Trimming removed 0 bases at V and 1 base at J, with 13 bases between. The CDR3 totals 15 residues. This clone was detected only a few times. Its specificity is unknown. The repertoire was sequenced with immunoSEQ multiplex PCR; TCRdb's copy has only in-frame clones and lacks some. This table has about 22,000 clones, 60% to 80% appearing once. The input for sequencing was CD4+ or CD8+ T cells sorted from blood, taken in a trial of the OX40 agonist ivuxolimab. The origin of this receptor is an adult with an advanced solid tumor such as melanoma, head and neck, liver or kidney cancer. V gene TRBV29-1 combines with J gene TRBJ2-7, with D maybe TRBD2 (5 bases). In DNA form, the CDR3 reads TGCAGCGTTGAAGATCGGGATACCTCGTCCTACGAGCAGTACTTC. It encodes CSVEDRDTSSYEQYF.